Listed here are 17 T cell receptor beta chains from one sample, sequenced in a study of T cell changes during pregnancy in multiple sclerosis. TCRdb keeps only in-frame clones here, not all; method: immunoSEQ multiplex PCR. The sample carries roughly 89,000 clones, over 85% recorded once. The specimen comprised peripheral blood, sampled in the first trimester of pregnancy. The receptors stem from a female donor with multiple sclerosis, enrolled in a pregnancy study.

CDR3 residues: CASSDPDRDRAGNQPQHF. For the CDR3, the DNA is TGTGCCAGCAGTGACCCCGACCGGGACAGGGCGGGCAATCAGCCCCAGCATTTT. The chain couples TRBV6-1 to TRBJ1-5; 9 nucleotides match TRBD1. The CDR3 consists of 18 residues. Germline V gives CDR1 MNHNS, CDR2 SASEGT. The V segment lost 3 bases and the J segment 2 bases; nucleotides outside the gene matches: 11.

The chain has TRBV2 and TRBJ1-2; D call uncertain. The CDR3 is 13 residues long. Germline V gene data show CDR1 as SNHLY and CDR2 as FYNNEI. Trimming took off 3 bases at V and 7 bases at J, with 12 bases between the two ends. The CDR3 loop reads CASSDQGSGGYTF. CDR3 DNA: TGTGCCAGCAGTGATCAAGGGAGCGGTGGCTACACCTTC.

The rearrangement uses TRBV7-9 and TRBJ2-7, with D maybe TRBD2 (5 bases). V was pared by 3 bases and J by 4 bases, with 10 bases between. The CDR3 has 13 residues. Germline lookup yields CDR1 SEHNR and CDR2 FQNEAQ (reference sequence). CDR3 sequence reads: CASSFGSLYEQYF. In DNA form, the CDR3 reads TGTGCCAGCAGCTTTGGGAGCCTGTACGAGCAGTACTTC.

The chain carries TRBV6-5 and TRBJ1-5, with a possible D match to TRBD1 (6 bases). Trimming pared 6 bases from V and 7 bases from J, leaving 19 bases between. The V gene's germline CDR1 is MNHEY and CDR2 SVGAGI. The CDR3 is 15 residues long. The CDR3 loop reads CASSLRGGWGQPQHF. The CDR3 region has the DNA TGTGCCAGCAGCTTAAGAGGGGGTTGGGGGCAGCCCCAGCATTTT.

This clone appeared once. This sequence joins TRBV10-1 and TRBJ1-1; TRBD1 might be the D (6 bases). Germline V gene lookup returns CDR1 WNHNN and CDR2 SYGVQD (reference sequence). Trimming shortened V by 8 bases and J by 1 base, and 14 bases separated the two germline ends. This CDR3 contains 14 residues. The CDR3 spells CASSMDRKNTEAFF. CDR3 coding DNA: TGCGCCAGCTCAATGGACAGAAAGAACACTGAAGCTTTCTTT.

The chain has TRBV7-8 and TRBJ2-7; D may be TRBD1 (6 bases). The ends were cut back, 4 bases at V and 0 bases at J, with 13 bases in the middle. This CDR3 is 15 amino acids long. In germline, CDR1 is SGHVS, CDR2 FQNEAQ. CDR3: CASSSWTVLSYEQYF. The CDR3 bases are TGTGCCAGCAGCTCCTGGACAGTTCTCTCCTACGAGCAGTACTTC.

This chain's CDR3 is CASSDRDRGFDTEAFF. For the CDR3, the DNA is TGTGCCAGCAGTGACCGGGACAGGGGGTTCGACACTGAAGCTTTCTTT. The chain joins TRBV6-1 to TRBJ1-1; 11 bases line up with TRBD1. CDR1 MNHNS and CDR2 SASEGT come from the germline V gene. V trimming: 3 bases; J trimming: 3 bases; junction bases outside the gene matches: 6. The CDR3 length is 16 residues.

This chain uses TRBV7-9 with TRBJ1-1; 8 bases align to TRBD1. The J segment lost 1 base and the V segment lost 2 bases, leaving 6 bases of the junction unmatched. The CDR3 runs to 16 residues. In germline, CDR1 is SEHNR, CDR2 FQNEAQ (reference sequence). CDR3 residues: CASSLPDREGNTEAFF. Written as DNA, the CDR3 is TGTGCCAGCAGCTTACCGGACAGGGAAGGGAACACTGAAGCTTTCTTT.

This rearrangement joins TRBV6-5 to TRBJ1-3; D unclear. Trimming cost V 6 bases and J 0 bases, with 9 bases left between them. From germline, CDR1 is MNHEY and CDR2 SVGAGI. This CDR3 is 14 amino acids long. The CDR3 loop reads CASSMTVSGNTIYF. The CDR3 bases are TGTGCCAGCAGCATGACTGTCTCTGGAAACACCATATATTTT.

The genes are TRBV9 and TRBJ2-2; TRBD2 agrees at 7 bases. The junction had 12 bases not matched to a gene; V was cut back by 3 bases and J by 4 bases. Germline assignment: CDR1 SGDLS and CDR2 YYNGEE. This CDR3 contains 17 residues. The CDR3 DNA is TGTGCCAGCAGCGCCGGCTTCTCTAGCGGCCGCACCGGGGAGCTGTTTTTT. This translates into CASSAGFSSGRTGELFF.

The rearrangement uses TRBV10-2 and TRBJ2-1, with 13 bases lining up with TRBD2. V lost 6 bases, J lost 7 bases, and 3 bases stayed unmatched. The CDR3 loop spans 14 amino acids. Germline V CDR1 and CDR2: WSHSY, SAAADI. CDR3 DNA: TGCGCCAGCAGGGAGGGACTAGCGGGGAATGAGCAGTTCTTC. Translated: CASREGLAGNEQFF.

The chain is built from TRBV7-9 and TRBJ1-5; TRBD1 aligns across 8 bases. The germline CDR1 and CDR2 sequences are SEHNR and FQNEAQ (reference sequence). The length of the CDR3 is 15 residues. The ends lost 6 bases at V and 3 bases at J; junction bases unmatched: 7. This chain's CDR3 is CASSSGQELNQPQHF. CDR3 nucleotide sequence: TGTGCCAGCAGTTCGGGACAGGAGCTCAATCAGCCCCAGCATTTT.

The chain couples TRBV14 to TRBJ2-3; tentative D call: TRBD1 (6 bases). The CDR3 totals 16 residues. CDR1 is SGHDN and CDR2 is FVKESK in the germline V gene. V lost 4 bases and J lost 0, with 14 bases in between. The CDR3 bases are TGTGCCAGCAGCCTCCGGACAGCCGTGAGCACAGATACGCAGTATTTT. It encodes CASSLRTAVSTDTQYF.

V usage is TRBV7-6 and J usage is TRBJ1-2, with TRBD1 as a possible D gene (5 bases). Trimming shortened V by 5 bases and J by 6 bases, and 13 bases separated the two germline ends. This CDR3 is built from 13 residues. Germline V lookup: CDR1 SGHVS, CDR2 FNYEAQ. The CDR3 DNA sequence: TGTGCCAGCAGCGATCTGACAGACGATGGCTACACCTTC. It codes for CASSDLTDDGYTF.

The CDR3 coding sequence is TGTGCCAGCAGCCCATACAGGGCGGGTGAAGCTTTCTTT. Protein: CASSPYRAGEAFF. This chain uses TRBV27 with TRBJ1-1, with D maybe TRBD1 (6 bases). Trimming cost V 6 bases and J 7 bases, with 15 bases left between them. This CDR3 has 13 residues. The germline gives CDR1 MNHEY, CDR2 SMNVEV (reference sequence).

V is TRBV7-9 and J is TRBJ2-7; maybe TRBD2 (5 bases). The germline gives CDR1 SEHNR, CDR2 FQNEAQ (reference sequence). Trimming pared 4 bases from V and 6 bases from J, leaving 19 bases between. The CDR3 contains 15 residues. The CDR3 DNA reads TGTGCCAGCAGCTCTCCGACAAGCGAGGCGGGCGAGCAGTACTTC. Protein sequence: CASSSPTSEAGEQYF.

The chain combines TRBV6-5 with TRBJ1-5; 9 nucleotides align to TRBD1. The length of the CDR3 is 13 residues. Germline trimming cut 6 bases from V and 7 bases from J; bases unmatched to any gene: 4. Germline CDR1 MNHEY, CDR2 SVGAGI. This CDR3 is CASSRQGGQPQHF. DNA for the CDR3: TGTGCCAGCAGCAGACAGGGGGGACAGCCCCAGCATTTT.